Sequencing of this T cell receptor beta chain was carried out in a study of neurological immune-mediated disorders (dated by TCRdb to between 2018 and 2020). For the study in its entirety: Of the roughly 35 multiple sclerosis patients, about 31 had relapsing-remitting MS and 3 had secondary progressive MS. Peripheral blood TCR-beta repertoires from patients with HTLV-I-associated myelopathy (HAM/TSP), patients with multiple sclerosis, and healthy controls were compared in the study using UMI-based sequencing. The 90 to 120 TCR-beta libraries covered PBMC samples along with longitudinal samples, technical triplicates, and paired sorted CD4+ and CD8+ T-cell subsets. The cohort included some 66 subjects: roughly 14 with HAM/TSP, about 34 with multiple sclerosis, and around 20 healthy controls. General study outcomes and caveats: Across subjects, expanded clones never shared an identical CDR3 amino acid sequence, which suggests that the TCR-beta repertoires in every group were private. TCR clonal expansion was highest in HAM/TSP patients and lowest in MS patients, with MS patients falling below even healthy controls. No clinical or MRI features were associated with the MS cluster, and the authors said that larger cohorts are needed. In phylogenetic analysis, the repertoires of 18 of 34 MS patients grouped into a cluster of related CDR3 sequences, which suggests a possible signature at the repertoire level.

For the unsorted PBMC libraries, 2 million PBMCs were stored in RNAlater at -80 degrees C until RNA extraction and were used to generate the libraries. Multiple sclerosis patients were enrolled in a US clinical protocol under which disease progression was evaluated by magnetic resonance imaging. Peripheral blood underwent Ficoll-Hypaque density gradient centrifugation to isolate PBMCs, which were then cryopreserved in liquid nitrogen. CDR1 and CDR2 are drawn from the germline V gene (reference sequence): LNHDA, SQIVND. Relative to germline, V is 5 bases shorter and J is 5 bases shorter, with 16 bases between their ends. The CDR3 covers 15 residues, taking in both the cysteine and the phenylalanine. The sequence is cut down to CDR3 DNA, 45 bases in frame from base 1. A word on this clonotype: Its antigen remains unidentified. There are no base qualities to consult, and no much larger clone falls within one base.

cDNA synthesis used template-switch 5'RACE with a primer carrying a 10-nucleotide random unique molecular identifier tagging each TCR transcript. Every sequencing run covered 15-18 subjects and yielded more than 170 million TCR-beta sequences. Total RNA was extracted with the RNeasy kit. Using the KAPA Real-time Library Amplification kit, TCR-beta VDJ regions were amplified with primers for the TCR constant region and the 5'RACE anchor. A first PCR added sample indexes and Illumina adaptors, and a second PCR then raised library yield. The roughly 650 bp TCR product was size-selected on a 2% E-gel SizeSelection system after Ampure bead purification. Library quality was checked on a Bioanalyzer, concentration was measured with Qubit, and libraries were quantified with the Kapa Library Quantification kit before pooling. An Illumina HiSeq 2500 was used to sequence the libraries paired-end at 2 x 150 bp. To increase sequence diversity, roughly 25-31% phiX was spiked into each library pool. The authors processed their data as follows. Quality-filtered reads were processed with the UMI-based MiGEC pipeline, and over 90% of raw TCR sequences were removed by the MiGEC pipeline during error correction. VDJ genes were aligned to IMGT germline references, and each clonotype was defined by a unique CDR3 amino acid sequence together with V-J genes. Clonal expansion, Shannon diversity, and CDR3 relatedness (CalcPairwiseDistances, ClusterSamples) were evaluated with VDJtools, and phylogenetic trees were built with CLCbio workbench. A clone was classed as expanded if it had 8 or more unique UMIs, a cutoff based on coefficient-of-variation modelling across technical triplicates. TCRdb passed the public sequencing reads through fastp at Q25 and MiXCR, retaining productive beta sequences. Rows with a matching CDR3 protein are joined into one entry that keeps the most common DNA and genes. TCRdb's processing, not the authors' own work, is the source of the V and J calls. Counted in this sample were some 120,000 distinct CDR3 sequences; roughly 3.1% of them appeared once. The ten biggest clones cover over 1% of the sample.

This clonotype was sampled from a woman in her 30s with multiple sclerosis. The V and J genes are TRBV19 and TRBJ1-5; the D gene is perhaps TRBD1, from 5 matching bases. Sequenced input: PBMCs. Here is the DNA: TGTGCCAGTAGTTTCACTCGGGGGGTTCATCAGCCCCAGCATTTT. The resulting protein is CASSFTRGVHQPQHF. Beyond the CDR3, the reference TRBV19 and TRBJ1-5 genes provide the residues; the full variable domain reads: DGGITQSPKYLFRKEGQNVTLSCEQNLNHDAMYWYRQDPGQGLRLIYYSQIVNDFQKGDIAEGYSVSREKKESFPLTVTSAQKNPTAFYLCASSFTRGVHQPQHFGDGTRLSIL.